The present entry profiles one T cell receptor (beta chain) with its context. The sample belongs to a study of blood T cell repertoires in COVID-19. Those who participated ranged in age from about 18 to 89 years and resided in about two dozen US areas. Membership in each cohort depended on participant-reported clinical history. Under the authors' procedure: From reference gene primer amplification, estimates of nucleated cell counts were derived. Some clones are missing from TCRdb's copy, which holds only in-frame ones; the method was immunoSEQ multiplex PCR. The V and J calls and clone size are taken from that table; D and trimming were inferred from the DNA. The sample holds approximately 250,000 clones, approximately 90% seen once. The CDR3 spans 10 residues. Per germline, CDR1 GTSNPN and CDR2 SVGIG (reference sequence). Trimming took off 2 bases at V and 10 bases at J, with 9 bases between the two ends.

The TCR was taken from a man between 40 and 49 years old who had been exposed to COVID-19. The specimen sequenced was PBMCs or T cells enriched from blood (not recorded which). This chain links TRBV30 with TRBJ2-7, with D perhaps TRBD2 (5 bases). The CDR3 DNA follows: TGTGCCTGGAGTCTGGGAGTCCAGTACTTC. Protein product: CAWSLGVQYF. Filled out from reference TRBV30 and TRBJ2-7, the complete variable domain reads SQTIHQWPATLVQPVGSPLSLECTVEGTSNPNLYWYRQAAGRGLQLLFYSVGIGQISSEVPQNLSASRPQDRQFILSSKKLLLSDSGFYLCAWSLGVQYFGPGTRLTVT.